This T cell receptor beta chain was captured in a study of blood T cell repertoires in COVID-19. Study as a whole: In each case, the material was cDNA or gDNA derived from T cells, B-cell-depleted T cells, or PBMCs.

In the original workflow: Amplification of reference gene primers provided the estimated nucleated cell counts. The data were produced by immunoSEQ multiplex PCR, yet TCRdb's version contains in-frame clones alone and is incomplete. That table gives V, J and clone size, and the DNA gave D and trimming. The table shows about 300,000 clones, with more than 75% occurring only once. V lost 5 bases and J lost 0; bases outside the gene matches: 14. Germline V gives CDR1 MDHEN, CDR2 SYDVKM. The CDR3 has 20 amino acids. This sequence joins TRBV28 and TRBJ2-1; 12 nucleotides match TRBD2. Sample: peripheral blood. The receptor comes from a man between 70 and 80 years old with acute or convalescent COVID-19. The CDR3 spells CASSTRTSGEYRSSYNEQFF. The CDR3 coding sequence is TGTGCCAGCAGTACCAGGACTAGCGGGGAGTATCGTAGCTCCTACAATGAGCAGTTCTTC.